Below are 21 T cell receptor beta chains sequenced from a single sample in a study of T-cell reconstitution after alpha-beta-depleted transplantation in children. A TCRbeta library incorporating unique molecular identifiers was prepared. TCRdb recomputed calls from the PCR reads with MiXCR, one row per CDR3 protein. The table shows hundreds of thousands of distinct CDR3 sequences, with just over 7.5% occurring only once. Study findings and constraints: When one year had passed after transplant, most T-cell counts and diversity came from newly produced T cells.

The antigens of these receptors remain unknown. Material: peripheral blood, obtained 360 days after TCRalphabeta/CD19-depleted stem cell transplant. These TCRs come from a female patient aged 2-10 years who had a stem cell transplant for Fanconi anemia, so the T cells may come from the graft donor.

The J gene is TRBJ2-1, the V gene TRBV4-1, with 7 positions matching TRBD1. The CDR3 length is 16 residues. The germline gives CDR1 MGHRA, CDR2 YSYEKL. Trimming took 0 bases from V and 12 from J; bases not matched to a gene: 14. CDR3 in amino acids: CASSQDLRQGVKGQFF. For the CDR3, the DNA is TGCGCCAGCAGCCAAGATCTTCGGCAGGGGGTGAAAGGGCAGTTCTTC.

This clonotype has a handful of counts. The rearrangement joins TRBV11-1 to TRBJ1-2; 7 bases align to TRBD1. CDR1 is SGHAT, CDR2 FQDESV, per germline (reference sequence). With V trimmed by 6 bases and J by 4 bases, 5 bases remained unmatched. The CDR3 runs to 13 residues. DNA of the CDR3: TGTGCCAGCAGGATGGGACAGTCCTATGGCTACACCTTC. Amino acids: CASRMGQSYGYTF.

This clonotype came up a few times. CDR3: CASSYTGTARGTEAFF. The CDR3 DNA follows: TGTGCCAGCAGTTACACGGGGACAGCCCGGGGCACTGAAGCTTTCTTT. The chain couples TRBV6-5 to TRBJ1-1, with TRBD1 matching over 7 bases. The junction had 10 bases not matched to a gene; V was cut back by 2 bases and J by 4 bases. Per germline, CDR1 MNHEY and CDR2 SVGAGI. The CDR3 runs 16 residues.

The sample holds many counts of this clonotype. This chain connects TRBV4-2 to TRBJ1-2; no reliable D call. Germline values: CDR1 LGHNA, CDR2 YNFKEQ. The ends were cut back, 1 base at V and 2 bases at J, with 8 bases in the middle. The CDR3 consists of 14 residues. The CDR3 sequence is CASSQVVANYGYTF. The CDR3 coding sequence is TGTGCCAGCAGCCAAGTGGTAGCCAACTATGGCTACACCTTC.

This clonotype showed up many times. The chain carries TRBV7-9 and TRBJ2-7; D is possibly TRBD1 or TRBD2 (6 bases each). Germline lookup yields CDR1 SEHNR and CDR2 FQNEAQ (reference sequence). Trimming shortened V by 5 bases and J by 1 base, and 21 bases separated the two germline ends. This CDR3 comprises 17 residues. The CDR3, as DNA: TGTGCCAGCAGCCCTGCCAGGGGTAGCGGCCTTTCCTACGAGCAGTACTTC. Translated: CASSPARGSGLSYEQYF.

This clonotype came up many times. A much larger clonotype is one base distant, so this may be a read error. The chain has TRBV6-6 and TRBJ2-5; the D is unclear. V was clipped by 2 bases and J by 4 bases, with 2 bases between them. Per the germline V gene, CDR1 is MNHNY and CDR2 is SVGAGI (reference sequence). The CDR3 runs 11 residues. CDR3 in amino acids: CASSYAETQYF. The CDR3 DNA is TGTGCCAGCAGTTACGCAGAGACCCAGTACTTC.

With regard to this clonotype: An end of the junction does not agree with germline; a read error may underlie this. The chain is built from TRBV7-9 and TRBJ1-2; D is uncertain. The CDR3 extends over 14 amino acids. Germline V gives CDR1 SEHNR, CDR2 FQNEAQ (reference sequence). CDR3 in amino acids: CASSPLGGFYSYTF. The CDR3 nucleotides read TGTGCCAGCAGCCCCCTGGGAGGGTTCTATAGCTACACCTTC.

The chain employs TRBV4-1 and TRBJ2-3, with D possibly TRBD2 on 5 matching bases. The CDR3 has 15 amino acids. Germline CDR1 and CDR2: MGHRA and YSYEKL. The germline V and J ends were trimmed by 1 base and 8 bases, with 16 bases remaining between them. CDR3 loop: CASSQAGLTSGTQYF. The DNA of the CDR3 is TGCGCCAGCAGCCAAGCCGGACTGACGTCGGGTACGCAGTATTTT.

The CDR3 loop reads CASNSPGATLLGEAFF. The DNA for the CDR3 is TGTGCCAGCAACTCGCCGGGGGCTACCCTTCTTGGTGAAGCTTTCTTT. The chain recombines TRBV6-2 or TRBV6-3 with TRBJ1-1; a possible D gene is TRBD1 (6 bases). Trimming took off 7 bases at V and 7 bases at J, with 25 bases between the two ends. CDR1 and CDR2 from the germline V gene are MNHEY and SVGEGT. The CDR3 extends over 16 amino acids.

The chain joins TRBV20-1 to TRBJ2-7; D uncertain. The CDR3 runs to 14 residues. Germline V CDR1 and CDR2: DFQATT, SNEGSKA (reference sequence). The germline V and J ends were trimmed by 3 bases and 3 bases, with 15 bases remaining between them. In DNA, the CDR3 is TGCAGTGCTAGGGAGACCCATCCCTACTACGAGCAGTACTTC. Translating gives CSARETHPYYEQYF.

V gene TRBV29-1 combines with J gene TRBJ1-1; TRBD1 aligns across 8 bases. CDR1 is SQVTM, CDR2 ANQGSEA, per germline. The CDR3 sequence is 13 residues long. The V gene end was trimmed by 6 bases and the J gene end by 4 bases; junction bases not matched to a gene: 7. Here the CDR3 reads CSVSRDRSTEAFF. As DNA, the CDR3 is TGCAGCGTGAGCCGGGACAGGAGCACTGAAGCTTTCTTT.

This chain links TRBV6-2 or TRBV6-3 with TRBJ2-5, with 9 bases aligning to TRBD1. V shed 6 bases and J 7 bases; nucleotides not matched to a gene: 3. The CDR3 is 12 amino acids. Germline CDR1 is MNHEY and CDR2 is SVGEGT. For the CDR3, the DNA is TGTGCCAGCAGCCGACAGGGGGTGACCCAGTACTTC. It codes for CASSRQGVTQYF.

This chain links TRBV6-5 with TRBJ1-6; D uncertain. CDR1 is MNHEY and CDR2 is SVGAGI in the germline V gene. Trimming left V 0 bases short and J 0 bases short, with 12 bases between. This CDR3 is built from 18 residues. The CDR3 here is CASSYSIHGSSYNSPLHF. The CDR3 nucleotides read TGTGCCAGCAGTTACTCGATACACGGGAGCTCCTATAATTCACCCCTCCACTTT.

This clonotype occurred many times. The rearrangement joins TRBV5-1 to TRBJ2-2; no clear D gene. Trimming left V 3 bases short and J 4 bases short, with 13 bases between. This CDR3 is built from 15 residues. Germline V gene data show CDR1 as SGHRS and CDR2 as YFSETQ. CDR3 loop: CASSSPRVGTGELFF. In DNA form, the CDR3 reads TGCGCCAGCAGCTCGCCTAGAGTGGGCACCGGGGAGCTGTTTTTT. The full variable domain, its missing parts supplied by reference TRBV5-1 and TRBJ2-2, is KAGVTQTPRYLIKTRGQQVTLSCSPISGHRSVSWYQQTPGQGLQFLFEYFSETQRNKGNFPGRFSGRQFSNSRSEMNVSTLELGDSALYLCASSSPRVGTGELFFGEGSRLTVL.

This clonotype was seen more than once but under ten times. The chain employs TRBV7-6 and TRBJ1-1; D perhaps matches TRBD1 (6 bases). Germline V gives CDR1 SGHVS, CDR2 FNYEAQ. The CDR3 length is 17 residues. Trimming pared 0 bases from V and 0 bases from J, leaving 14 bases between. CDR3 nucleotide sequence: TGTGCCAGCAGCTTAGCGGGGGGAGACAGGATGAACACTGAAGCTTTCTTT. It yields the protein CASSLAGGDRMNTEAFF. The full variable domain, in which reference TRBV7-6 and TRBJ1-1 provide the parts outside the CDR3, is GAGVSQSPRYKVTKRGQDVALRCDPISGHVSLYWYRQALGQGPEFLTYFNYEAQQDKSGLPNDRFSAERPEGSISTLTIQRTEQRDSAMYRCASSLAGGDRMNTEAFFGQGTRLTVV.

This rearrangement joins TRBV6-1 to TRBJ2-2; D uncertain. The CDR3 sequence is 14 residues long. Germline V gives CDR1 MNHNS, CDR2 SASEGT. Trimming removed 6 bases from V and 5 bases from J, with 13 bases in between. Written as DNA, the CDR3 is TGTGCCAGCAGAACCCTTATCGTGACCGGGGAGCTGTTTTTT. Translation: CASRTLIVTGELFF.

Ten or more counts support this clonotype. This chain joins TRBV30 and TRBJ2-3; 8 bases match TRBD1. CDR3 length equals 16 residues. CDR1 GTSNPN and CDR2 SVGIG come from the germline V gene (reference sequence). V lost 1 base and J lost 1; bases outside the gene matches: 7. CDR3 DNA sequence: TGTGCCTGGAGTGGTTGGAGGACAGGGCGCACAGATACGCAGTATTTT. Protein: CAWSGWRTGRTDTQYF.

This clonotype appeared a few times. The rearrangement links TRBV11-2 to TRBJ2-6; D is unresolved. CDR1 SGHAT and CDR2 FQNNGV come from the germline V gene. Trimming stripped 2 bases from V and 4 bases from J, with 21 bases between. CDR3 size: 19 residues. CDR3 region: CASSLWIQPTGSGANVLTF. CDR3 in DNA: TGTGCCAGCAGCTTATGGATACAGCCTACTGGATCCGGGGCCAACGTCCTGACTTTC.

A few counts support this clonotype. This sequence joins TRBV7-8 and TRBJ2-7; D unclear. Trimming removed 1 base from V and 3 bases from J, with 7 bases in between. The length of the CDR3 is 13 residues. Looked up from germline, CDR1 is SGHVS and CDR2 is FQNEAQ. The CDR3 reads CASSLDMGYEQYF. As DNA, the CDR3 is TGTGCCAGCAGCTTAGATATGGGCTACGAGCAGTACTTC.

This clonotype was recorded a few times. This chain connects TRBV3-1 to TRBJ1-1, with D unresolved. Germline loops: CDR1 LGHDT, CDR2 YNNKEL (reference sequence). This CDR3 has 13 residues. With 3 bases removed from V and 1 base from J, the gap between germline ends came to 6 bases. The CDR3 reads CASSHTANTEAFF. CDR3 nucleotide sequence: TGTGCCAGCAGCCACACAGCGAACACTGAAGCTTTCTTT.

Regarding this clonotype: A much larger clone sits a single nucleotide away, making a read error possible. V and J are TRBV5-1 and TRBJ1-1; tentatively, D is TRBD1 (5 bases). Trimming cost V 9 bases and J 1 base, with 16 bases left between them. Germline values: CDR1 SGHRS, CDR2 YFSETQ. This CDR3 is 14 amino acids long. This CDR3 is CAITIQDWNTEAFF. CDR3 sequence (DNA): TGCGCCATCACCATACAGGATTGGAACACTGAAGCTTTCTTT.